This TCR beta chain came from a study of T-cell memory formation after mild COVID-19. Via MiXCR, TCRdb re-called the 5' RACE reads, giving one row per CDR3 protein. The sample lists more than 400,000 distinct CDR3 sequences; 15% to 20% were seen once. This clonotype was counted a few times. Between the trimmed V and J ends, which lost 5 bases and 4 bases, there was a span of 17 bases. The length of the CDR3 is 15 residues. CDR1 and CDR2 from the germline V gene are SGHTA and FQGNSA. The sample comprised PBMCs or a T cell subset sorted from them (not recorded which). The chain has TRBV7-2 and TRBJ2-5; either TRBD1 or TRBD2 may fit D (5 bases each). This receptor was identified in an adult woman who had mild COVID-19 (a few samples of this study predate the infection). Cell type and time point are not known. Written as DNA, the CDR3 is TGTGCCAGCAGCGCCTCGGGGCAAGGCGGAGAGACCCAGTACTTC. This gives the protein CASSASGQGGETQYF. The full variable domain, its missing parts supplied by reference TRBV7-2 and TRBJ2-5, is GAGVSQSPSNKVTEKGKDVELRCDPISGHTALYWYRQSLGQGLEFLIYFQGNSAPDKSGLPSDRFSAERTGGSVSTLTIQRTQQEDSAVYLCASSASGQGGETQYFGPGTRLLVL.